Each of the 29 T cell receptor beta chains below was sequenced from the same sample in a study of T cells in Graves' hyperthyroidism and ophthalmopathy. TCR beta CDR3 regions were amplified from RNA. The TCR CDR3 was amplified in a first-round RT-PCR using the HTBI primer set. TCRdb itself ran the multiplex PCR reads through MiXCR, one entry per CDR3 protein. The repertoire holds a few hundred thousand distinct CDR3 sequences, with around 19% as singletons. The sequenced sample consisted of blood. These receptors were obtained from a man aged 45 to 65 with Graves' ophthalmopathy.

The sample holds a few counts of this clonotype. The chain couples TRBV5-1 to TRBJ2-3; TRBD1 matches 8 bases. This CDR3 has 15 residues. CDR1 is SGHRS, CDR2 YFSETQ, per germline. J lost 3 bases, V lost 4 bases, and 7 bases had no gene match. The chain's CDR3 is CASSIPRGRTDTQYF. CDR3 DNA sequence: TGCGCCAGCAGCATACCCAGGGGGCGGACAGATACGCAGTATTTT. Combining the CDR3 with reference TRBV5-1 and TRBJ2-3 gives the whole variable domain KAGVTQTPRYLIKTRGQQVTLSCSPISGHRSVSWYQQTPGQGLQFLFEYFSETQRNKGNFPGRFSGRQFSNSRSEMNVSTLELGDSALYLCASSIPRGRTDTQYFGPGTRLTVL.

The chain recombines TRBV2 with TRBJ2-3, with a tentative D call TRBD2 (7 bases). The CDR3 contains 17 residues. Germline CDR1 is SNHLY and CDR2 is FYNNEI. Trimming cost V 0 bases and J 4 bases, with 17 bases left between them. The CDR3 nucleotides read TGTGCCAGCAGTGAAGCGGGGGGGCCCAGGATCGCAGATACGCAGTATTTT. As protein: CASSEAGGPRIADTQYF.

The J gene is TRBJ1-5, the V gene TRBV7-9; D perhaps matches TRBD1 (5 bases). The CDR3 totals 12 residues. V dropped 6 bases and J dropped 5 bases, with 8 bases sitting between them. The V gene's germline CDR1 is SEHNR and CDR2 FQNEAQ (reference sequence). The CDR3 sequence is CASSKQDQPQHF. For the CDR3, the DNA is TGTGCCAGCAGTAAACAGGATCAGCCCCAGCATTTT.

The chain joins TRBV30 to TRBJ1-4; D is unresolved. The germline CDR1 and CDR2 sequences are GTSNPN and SVGIG (reference sequence). The V end was cut by 4 bases, the J end by 10 bases, with 22 bases between. The CDR3 runs 15 residues. The CDR3: CAWNRISYYNGKLFF. In DNA form, the CDR3 reads TGTGCCTGGAACCGTATCTCATACTATAACGGAAAACTGTTTTTT.

The table lists this clonotype with many counts. The rearrangement links TRBV7-9 to TRBJ2-2; D gene unclear. The CDR3 totals 15 residues. Germline V gene lookup returns CDR1 SEHNR and CDR2 FQNEAQ (reference sequence). Between the trimmed V and J ends, which lost 0 bases and 3 bases, there was a span of 8 bases. The CDR3, as DNA: TGTGCCAGCAGCTTAGCCGGGCCAGACACCGGGGAGCTGTTTTTT. This codes for CASSLAGPDTGELFF.

This clonotype appeared many times. V is TRBV20-1 and J is TRBJ2-1; TRBD2 aligns across 13 bases. This CDR3 is 15 amino acids long. Unmatched junction bases numbered 8, after V lost 3 bases and J lost 9 bases. The germline V gene encodes CDR1 DFQATT and CDR2 SNEGSKA (reference sequence). This CDR3 reads CSASLTSGRVGEQFF. The CDR3 DNA is TGCAGTGCTAGCCTAACTAGCGGGAGGGTTGGTGAGCAGTTCTTC.

The rearrangement uses TRBV9 and TRBJ1-2; 9 nucleotides match TRBD1. The CDR3 is made up of 16 amino acids. V was pared by 4 bases and J by 3 bases, with 10 bases of the junction left unmatched. Germline CDR1 SGDLS, CDR2 YYNGEE. CDR3 DNA: TGTGCCAGCAGCTCCCCCGGGACAGGGAGCGACTATGGCTACACCTTC. Translating gives CASSSPGTGSDYGYTF.

The chain is built from TRBV27 and TRBJ2-3; the match to TRBD2 covers 12 bases. Germline CDR1 and CDR2: MNHEY and SMNVEV (reference sequence). With 5 bases clipped from V and 3 bases from J, the junction kept 12 bases outside the gene matches. This CDR3 has 18 amino acids. The CDR3 DNA is TGTGCCAGCAGTCCCCGACTAGCGGGAGTGTCTGGGACAGATACGCAGTATTTT. Translating it yields CASSPRLAGVSGTDTQYF.

At least ten counts were recorded for this clonotype. The chain couples TRBV18 to TRBJ2-3, with D possibly called TRBD1 or TRBD2 (5 bases each). Germline V CDR1 and CDR2: KGHSH, LQKENI. The CDR3 consists of 13 residues. Between the trimmed V and J ends, which lost 3 bases and 4 bases, there was a span of 8 bases. The CDR3 loop reads CASSPRGADTQYF. CDR3 in DNA: TGTGCCAGCTCACCCCGAGGGGCAGATACGCAGTATTTT.

This clonotype has at least ten counts. The chain is built from TRBV5-1 and TRBJ2-7; perhaps TRBD2 as D (6 bases). The CDR3 runs to 14 residues. Trimming removed 0 bases from V and 3 bases from J, with 10 bases in between. Germline V gene sequence: CDR1 SGHRS, CDR2 YFSETQ. CDR3 nucleotide sequence: TGCGCCAGCAGCTTGGGACTAGGGAACTACGAGCAGTACTTC. Its protein product is CASSLGLGNYEQYF.

This clonotype was seen many times. The V and J genes are TRBV10-3 and TRBJ1-4; 8 nucleotides match TRBD1. Per the germline V gene, CDR1 is ENHRY and CDR2 is SYGVKD. The CDR3 has 17 residues. V was pared by 3 bases and J by 2 bases, with 8 bases of the junction left unmatched. CDR3 protein: CAISDPDRGWTNEKLFF. CDR3 nucleotide sequence: TGTGCCATCAGTGACCCCGACAGGGGCTGGACTAATGAAAAACTGTTTTTT.

This clonotype has more than one count but fewer than ten. The chain employs TRBV3-1 and TRBJ2-6, with 11 bases matching TRBD1. In germline, CDR1 is LGHDT, CDR2 YNNKEL (reference sequence). CDR3 length: 17 residues. The trim removed 4 bases at V and 0 bases at J, leaving 2 bases unmatched. The CDR3 region is CASSLGQGASGANVLTF. DNA for the CDR3: TGTGCCAGCAGCCTCGGACAGGGGGCCTCTGGGGCCAACGTCCTGACTTTC.

There are a few counts of this clonotype. The chain has TRBV24-1 and TRBJ2-2, with a possible D match to TRBD1 (5 bases). CDR3 length equals 14 residues. Trimming shortened V by 4 bases and J by 3 bases, and 8 bases separated the two germline ends. Germline V gives CDR1 KGHDR, CDR2 SFDVKD. The CDR3 sequence is CATSDTRDTGELFF. The CDR3 DNA reads as TGTGCCACCAGTGACACCAGGGACACCGGGGAGCTGTTTTTT.

This clonotype was seen ten or more times. The V and J genes are TRBV30 and TRBJ1-6; D gene uncertain. From germline, CDR1 is GTSNPN and CDR2 SVGIG (reference sequence). V dropped 0 bases and J dropped 7 bases, with 10 bases sitting between them. The CDR3 runs 14 residues. CDR3 nucleotide sequence: TGTGCCTGGAGTGTACCCAGGCCAAATTCACCCCTCCACTTT. Its translation is CAWSVPRPNSPLHF.

This clonotype was detected many times. J is TRBJ2-7 and V is TRBV2; 8 nucleotides agree with TRBD1. With V trimmed by 2 bases and J by 5 bases, 8 bases remained unmatched. The CDR3 sequence is 15 residues long. Germline V CDR1 and CDR2: SNHLY, FYNNEI. The CDR3 bases are TGTGCCAGCAGTGAATTCTTGGCAGGGGGCGACGAGCAGTACTTC. Translating gives CASSEFLAGGDEQYF.

J is TRBJ1-4 and V is TRBV29-1; D perhaps matches TRBD1 (5 bases). The CDR3 is 13 residues long. CDR1 and CDR2 (germline): SQVTM, ANQGSEA. With 3 bases removed from V and 8 bases from J, the gap between germline ends came to 13 bases. CDR3 loop: CSVEVGVGEKLFF. CDR3 bases: TGCAGCGTTGAGGTGGGGGTAGGGGAAAAACTGTTTTTT.

This clonotype was observed a few times. This chain's CDR3 is CASSLDSGRASYEQYF. The CDR3 DNA sequence: TGTGCCAGCAGCTTAGATAGCGGGAGGGCCTCCTACGAGCAGTACTTC. This chain connects TRBV7-2 to TRBJ2-7; 11 positions agree with TRBD2. Looked up from germline, CDR1 is SGHTA and CDR2 is FQGNSA. V trimming: 1 base; J trimming: 0 bases; junction bases outside the gene matches: 2. There are 16 residues in the CDR3.

There are many counts of this clonotype. CDR3 loop: CASITPRSVDGNTEAFF. The DNA of the CDR3 is TGTGCCAGCATAACCCCCCGAAGCGTGGATGGGAACACTGAAGCTTTCTTT. This sequence joins TRBV2 and TRBJ1-1; D is undetermined. Germline CDR1 is SNHLY and CDR2 is FYNNEI. V lost 7 bases, J lost 1 base, and 22 bases lay in between. CDR3 size: 17 residues. The full variable domain, completed using reference TRBV2 and TRBJ1-1, is EPEVTQTPSHQVTQMGQEVILRCVPISNHLYFYWYRQILGQKVEFLVSFYNNEISEKSEIFDDQFSVERPDGSNFTLKIRSTKLEDSAMYFCASITPRSVDGNTEAFFGQGTRLTVV.

This clonotype has at least ten counts. The chain couples TRBV6-1 to TRBJ2-3, with 7 bases that match TRBD1. Per the germline V gene, CDR1 is MNHNS and CDR2 is SASEGT. CDR3 length equals 14 residues. Trimming took 6 bases from V and 4 from J; bases not matched to a gene: 7. The CDR3 loop is CASSPFTGADTQYF. The DNA of the CDR3 is TGTGCCAGCAGCCCCTTTACAGGGGCAGATACGCAGTATTTT.

This clonotype has ten or more counts. The chain links TRBV30 to TRBJ1-5, with 7 positions matching TRBD1. With 1 base clipped from V and 2 bases from J, the junction kept 2 bases outside the gene matches. Germline values: CDR1 GTSNPN, CDR2 SVGIG (reference sequence). The CDR3 covers 14 residues. The CDR3 reads CAWSGDSRNQPQHF. The CDR3 DNA is TGTGCCTGGAGTGGGGACAGCCGCAATCAGCCCCAGCATTTT.

As regards this clonotype: Since a much larger clone is just one base distant, this may be a read error. The CDR3 carries no conserved terminal phenylalanine or tryptophan, so it likely arises from a read error. V gene TRBV24-1 combines with J gene TRBJ1-5, with 9 bases aligning to TRBD1. Per the germline V gene, CDR1 is KGHDR and CDR2 is SFDVKD. Trimming removed 3 bases from V and 7 bases from J; junction bases left unmatched: 6. CDR3 length: 15 residues. In DNA, the CDR3 is TGTGCCACCAGTGATCGGACAGGGGAAGGACAGCCCCAGCATTCT. Encoded protein: CATSDRTGEGQPQHS.

This clonotype has a handful of counts. The chain combines TRBV29-1 with TRBJ1-5, with 9 positions matching TRBD1. CDR3 length: 14 amino acids. Unmatched junction bases numbered 7, after V lost 4 bases and J lost 6 bases. Germline V CDR1 and CDR2: SQVTM, ANQGSEA. The DNA of the CDR3 is TGCAGCGTTGCTCCCGGGACAGGGAGTCAGCCCCAGCATTTT. As protein: CSVAPGTGSQPQHF.

CDR3 region: CASSVGLANNEQFF. The DNA of the CDR3 is TGTGCCAGCAGCGTAGGACTAGCGAACAATGAGCAGTTCTTC. The genes are TRBV9 and TRBJ2-1; 8 bases map to TRBD2. The CDR3 covers 14 residues. Trimming at V came to 0 bases and at J to 5 bases, leaving 1 base not matched to a gene. Germline assignment: CDR1 SGDLS and CDR2 YYNGEE.

This clonotype showed up just a few times. The chain combines TRBV7-9 with TRBJ2-7; 9 bases are shared with TRBD1. V was clipped by 5 bases and J by 1 base; unmatched bases: 6. This CDR3 comprises 15 residues. Looked up from germline, CDR1 is SEHNR and CDR2 is FQNEAQ (reference sequence). The CDR3 DNA reads as TGTGCCAGCAGCCTACCCGGGACAGGGTCCTACGAGCAGTACTTC. This encodes CASSLPGTGSYEQYF.

This clonotype was observed many times. The chain carries TRBV7-9 and TRBJ2-5; possible D gene TRBD2, 5 bases. The germline V and J ends were trimmed by 3 bases and 1 base, with 9 bases remaining between them. CDR1 is SEHNR and CDR2 is FQNEAQ in the germline V gene (reference sequence). The CDR3 consists of 14 residues. The CDR3 reads CASSFSSGQETQYF. As DNA, the CDR3 is TGTGCCAGCAGCTTCTCCAGCGGCCAAGAGACCCAGTACTTC.

A few counts support this clonotype. The CDR3 spells CASSFALQGPKSEQFF. CDR3 coding DNA: TGTGCCAGCAGTTTTGCCCTACAGGGGCCCAAAAGTGAGCAGTTCTTC. The V and J genes are TRBV12-3 or TRBV12-4 and TRBJ2-1, with 7 bases aligning to TRBD1. The J segment lost 9 bases and the V segment lost 3 bases, leaving 14 bases of the junction unmatched. The CDR3 spans 16 residues.

This sequence joins TRBV27 and TRBJ2-3; D gene uncertain. V was pared by 3 bases and J by 4 bases, with 14 bases between. The CDR3 runs 15 residues. In germline, CDR1 is MNHEY, CDR2 SMNVEV (reference sequence). CDR3 sequence reads: CASSFSEVTPDTQYF. The CDR3, as DNA: TGTGCCAGCAGTTTCTCTGAAGTAACCCCAGATACGCAGTATTTT.

The table lists this clonotype with many counts. The CDR3 spells CASSLVAGVGDEQFF. Written as DNA, the CDR3 is TGTGCCAGCAGCCTCGTAGCGGGAGTCGGAGATGAGCAGTTCTTC. The chain is built from TRBV7-2 and TRBJ2-1; the match to TRBD2 covers 9 bases. The CDR3 loop spans 15 amino acids. Germline V gives CDR1 SGHTA, CDR2 FQGNSA. V was pared by 5 bases and J by 8 bases, with 10 bases of the junction left unmatched.

This chain connects TRBV28 to TRBJ2-7; D might be TRBD1 or TRBD2, each matching 6 bases. The germline CDR1 and CDR2 sequences are MDHEN and SYDVKM. The CDR3 is made up of 13 amino acids. The V end lost 4 bases, the J end lost 8 bases, and 15 bases lay between the germline ends. This chain's CDR3 is CASSSRVRDKQYF. The CDR3 DNA is TGTGCCAGCAGTTCCCGGGTGCGGGACAAGCAGTACTTC.